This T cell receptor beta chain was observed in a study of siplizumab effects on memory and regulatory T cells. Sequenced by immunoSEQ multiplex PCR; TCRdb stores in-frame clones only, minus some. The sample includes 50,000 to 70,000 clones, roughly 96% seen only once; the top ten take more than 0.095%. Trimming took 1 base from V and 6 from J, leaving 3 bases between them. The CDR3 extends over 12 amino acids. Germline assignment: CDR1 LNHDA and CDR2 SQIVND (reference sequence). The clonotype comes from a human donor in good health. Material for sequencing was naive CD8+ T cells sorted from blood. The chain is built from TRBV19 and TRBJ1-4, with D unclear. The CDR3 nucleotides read TGTGCCAGTAGTATAGGAGATGAAAAACTGTTTTTT. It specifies CASSIGDEKLFF.